A single sample gave rise to the 9 T cell receptor beta chains below, sequenced in a study of vaccination effects on CD4 cells after COVID-19. Assay used: immunoSEQ multiplex PCR; TCRdb lists only in-frame clones, some missing. The table records about 32,000 clones, roughly two thirds of them present only once. The antigens for these receptors are not known. Before sequencing, viral peptide pools were used by the ViraFEST assay to expand antigen-specific CD4+ T cells. Around day 10 of culture, CD4+ T cells were separated out. Participants received two doses of either the BNT162b2 or mRNA-1273 vaccine. The sequencing here drew on CD4+ T cells from PBMCs cultured with HCoV-229E spike peptides, taken after COVID-19 vaccination. The source of these receptors is a human donor who received a COVID-19 vaccine.

Only a few counts were recorded for this clone. The chain has TRBV5-4 and TRBJ2-1, with 12 bases matching TRBD2. V was clipped by 3 bases and J by 7 bases; unmatched bases: 5. Germline V gene data show CDR1 as SGHNT and CDR2 as YYREEE (reference sequence). The CDR3 consists of 15 residues. CDR3: CASSSALAGGNEQFF. For the CDR3, the DNA is TGTGCCAGCAGCTCAGCACTAGCGGGGGGTAATGAGCAGTTCTTC.

V is TRBV5-1 and J is TRBJ2-6, with D possibly matching TRBD1 (6 bases). V gave up 4 bases and J gave up 0 bases, with 11 bases separating them. CDR3 size: 16 residues. Germline loops: CDR1 SGHRS, CDR2 YFSETQ. CDR3 residues: CASSRDTLSGANVLTF. The CDR3 region has the DNA TGCGCCAGCAGCCGGGACACTCTCTCTGGGGCCAACGTCCTGACTTTC.

This sequence joins TRBV12-3 or TRBV12-4 and TRBJ1-2; 7 bases map to TRBD1. The trim removed 6 bases at V and 4 bases at J, leaving 5 bases unmatched. This CDR3 has 13 residues. The CDR3: CASSPTGAYGYTF. DNA of the CDR3: TGTGCCAGCAGCCCAACAGGGGCCTATGGCTACACCTTC.

The rearrangement joins TRBV12-1 to TRBJ2-7; the table's D call TRBD2 went unverified against the DNA. TRBV12-1 is a listed pseudogene. The CDR3 sequence is 14 residues long. The CDR3 spells CASRFVEEPYEQYF. Here the CDR3 DNA reads TGTGCCAGCAGGTTCGTGGAGGAGCCATACGAGCAGTACTTC.

This clone was seen just once. The V gene is TRBV12-3 or TRBV12-4, the J gene TRBJ2-7, with TRBD1 identical over 7 bases. Trimming at V came to 5 bases and at J to 5 bases, leaving 3 bases not matched to a gene. This CDR3 is built from 12 residues. In nucleotides, the CDR3 is TGTGCCAGCAGTCGGACAGGCGACGAGCAGTACTTC. Protein sequence: CASSRTGDEQYF.

The chain carries TRBV19 and TRBJ1-6; no firm D call. The CDR3 contains 14 residues. Trimming removed 6 bases at V and 9 bases at J, with 15 bases between. CDR1 and CDR2 (germline): LNHDA, SQIVND (reference sequence). Here the CDR3 DNA reads TGTGCCAGTAGCTACGACCTGATGAGTTCACCCCTCCACTTT. Encoded protein: CASSYDLMSSPLHF. The variable domain in full, completed from reference TRBV19 and TRBJ1-6, reads DGGITQSPKYLFRKEGQNVTLSCEQNLNHDAMYWYRQDPGQGLRLIYYSQIVNDFQKGDIAEGYSVSREKKESFPLTVTSAQKNPTAFYLCASSYDLMSSPLHFGNGTRLTVT.

The J gene is TRBJ2-5, the V gene TRBV24-1; 8 nucleotides align to TRBD1. This CDR3 spans 15 amino acids. V was clipped by 3 bases and J by 1 base; unmatched bases: 3. Germline CDR1 is KGHDR and CDR2 is SFDVKD. The CDR3 reads CATSDPRGRQETQYF. The CDR3 nucleotides read TGTGCCACCAGTGATCCCAGGGGGCGCCAAGAGACCCAGTACTTC.

CDR3 DNA: TGCGCCAGCAGCTTGGCTACAGGTTACTCTGGAAACACCATATATTTT. This encodes CASSLATGYSGNTIYF. J is TRBJ1-3 and V is TRBV5-1; tentative D call: TRBD1 (5 bases). The germline V gene has CDR1 SGHRS and CDR2 YFSETQ. This CDR3 region has 16 residues. V gave up 0 bases and J gave up 0 bases, with 10 bases separating them.

The chain uses TRBV6-1 and TRBJ2-5; D might be TRBD1 or TRBD2, each matching 7 bases. The V end lost 4 bases, the J end lost 4 bases, and 19 bases lay between the germline ends. Germline-derived CDR1 and CDR2 are MNHNS and SASEGT. CDR3 length equals 16 residues. CDR3 in amino acids: CASSGRWTGGGETQYF. As DNA, the CDR3 is TGTGCCAGCAGTGGACGGTGGACAGGCGGGGGAGAGACCCAGTACTTC.